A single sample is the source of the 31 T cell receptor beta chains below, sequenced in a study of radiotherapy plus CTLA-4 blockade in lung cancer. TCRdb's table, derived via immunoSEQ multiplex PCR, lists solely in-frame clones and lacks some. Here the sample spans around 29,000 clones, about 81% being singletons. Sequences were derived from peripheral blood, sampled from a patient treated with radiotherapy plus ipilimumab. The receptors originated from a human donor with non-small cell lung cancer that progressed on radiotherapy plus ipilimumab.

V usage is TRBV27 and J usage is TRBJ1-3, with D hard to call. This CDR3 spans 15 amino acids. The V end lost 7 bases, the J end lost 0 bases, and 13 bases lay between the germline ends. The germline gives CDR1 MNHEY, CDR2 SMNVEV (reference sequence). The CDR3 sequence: CASTLLGSSGNTIYF. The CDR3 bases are TGTGCCAGCACCCTACTAGGTTCCTCTGGAAACACCATATATTTT.

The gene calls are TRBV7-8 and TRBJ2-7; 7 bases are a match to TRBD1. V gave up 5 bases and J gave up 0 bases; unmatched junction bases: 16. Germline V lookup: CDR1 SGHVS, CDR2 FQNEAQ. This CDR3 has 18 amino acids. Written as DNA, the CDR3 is TGTGCCAGCAGCGTACCGGGACAGATCTCACGTAGCTCCTACGAGCAGTACTTC. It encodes CASSVPGQISRSSYEQYF.

CDR3 in amino acids: CASSYSELAAEAFF. As DNA, the CDR3 is TGTGCCAGCAGTTACTCCGAACTCGCTGCTGAAGCTTTCTTT. This chain links TRBV6-5 with TRBJ1-1, with D hard to call. The V end was cut by 0 bases, the J end by 6 bases, with 11 bases between. This CDR3 spans 14 amino acids. The germline V gene encodes CDR1 MNHEY and CDR2 SVGAGI.

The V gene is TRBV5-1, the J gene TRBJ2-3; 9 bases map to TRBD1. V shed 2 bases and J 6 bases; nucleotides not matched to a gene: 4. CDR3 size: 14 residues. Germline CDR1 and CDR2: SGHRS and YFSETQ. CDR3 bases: TGCGCCAGCAGCTTTGGACAGGGGTTCGATACGCAGTATTTT. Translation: CASSFGQGFDTQYF.

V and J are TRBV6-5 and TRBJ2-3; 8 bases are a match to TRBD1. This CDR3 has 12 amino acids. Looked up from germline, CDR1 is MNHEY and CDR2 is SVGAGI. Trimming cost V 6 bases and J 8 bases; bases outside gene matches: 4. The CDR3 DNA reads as TGTGCCAGCAGACCTGACAGGGGTACGCAGTATTTT. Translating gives CASRPDRGTQYF.

CDR3 amino acids: CASSFGQGVGELFF. The CDR3, as DNA: TGTGCCAGCAGCTTCGGACAGGGGGTCGGGGAGCTGTTTTTT. This sequence joins TRBV13 and TRBJ2-2; TRBD1 agrees at 10 bases. Germline loops: CDR1 PRHDT, CDR2 FYEKMQ (reference sequence). With V trimmed by 3 bases and J by 7 bases, 2 bases remained unmatched. The length of the CDR3 is 14 residues.

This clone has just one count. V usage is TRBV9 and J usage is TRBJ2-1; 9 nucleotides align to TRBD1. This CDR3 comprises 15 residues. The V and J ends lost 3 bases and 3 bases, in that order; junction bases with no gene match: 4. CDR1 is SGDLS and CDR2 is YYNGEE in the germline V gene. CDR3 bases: TGTGCCAGCAGCGCCGGGACAGGGTTCTACAATGAGCAGTTCTTC. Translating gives CASSAGTGFYNEQFF.

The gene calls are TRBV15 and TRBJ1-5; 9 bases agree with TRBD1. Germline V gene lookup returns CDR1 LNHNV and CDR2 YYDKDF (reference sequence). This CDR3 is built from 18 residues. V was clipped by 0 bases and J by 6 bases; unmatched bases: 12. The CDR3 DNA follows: TGTGCCACCAGCAGAGATCTCCCGGACAGGGGAATTCGTCAGCCCCAGCATTTT. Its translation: CATSRDLPDRGIRQPQHF.

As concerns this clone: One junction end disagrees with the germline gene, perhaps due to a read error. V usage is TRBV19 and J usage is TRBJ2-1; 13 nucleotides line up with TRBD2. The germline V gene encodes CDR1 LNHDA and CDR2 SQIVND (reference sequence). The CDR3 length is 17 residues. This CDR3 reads CASSTRRLAGGYDEQFF. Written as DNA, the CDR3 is TGTGCCAGTAGTACGAGGCGACTAGCGGGGGGCTACGATGAGCAGTTCTTC.

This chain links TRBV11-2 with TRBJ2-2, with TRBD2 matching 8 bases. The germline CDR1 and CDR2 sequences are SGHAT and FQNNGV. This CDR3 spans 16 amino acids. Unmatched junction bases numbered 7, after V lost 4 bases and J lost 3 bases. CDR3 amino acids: CASSSRGGADTGELFF. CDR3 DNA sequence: TGTGCCAGCAGCTCACGGGGGGGGGCGGACACCGGGGAGCTGTTTTTT. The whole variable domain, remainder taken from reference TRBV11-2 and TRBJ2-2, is EAGVAQSPRYKIIEKRQSVAFWCNPISGHATLYWYQQILGQGPKLLIQFQNNGVVDDSQLPKDRFSAERLKGVDSTLKIQPAKLEDSAVYLCASSSRGGADTGELFFGEGSRLTVL.

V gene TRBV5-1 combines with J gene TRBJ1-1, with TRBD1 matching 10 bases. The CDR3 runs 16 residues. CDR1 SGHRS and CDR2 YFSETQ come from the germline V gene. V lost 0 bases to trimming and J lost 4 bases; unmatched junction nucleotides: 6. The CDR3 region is CASSLVGGQGTTEAFF. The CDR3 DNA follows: TGCGCCAGCAGCTTGGTAGGGGGACAGGGGACCACTGAAGCTTTCTTT. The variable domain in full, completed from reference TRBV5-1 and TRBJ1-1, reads KAGVTQTPRYLIKTRGQQVTLSCSPISGHRSVSWYQQTPGQGLQFLFEYFSETQRNKGNFPGRFSGRQFSNSRSEMNVSTLELGDSALYLCASSLVGGQGTTEAFFGQGTRLTVV.

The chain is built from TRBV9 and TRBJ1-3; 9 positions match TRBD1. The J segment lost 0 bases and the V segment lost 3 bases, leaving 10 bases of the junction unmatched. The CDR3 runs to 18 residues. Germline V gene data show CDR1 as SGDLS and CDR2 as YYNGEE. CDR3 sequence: CASSGPGQGLSSGNTIYF. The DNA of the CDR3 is TGTGCCAGCAGCGGGCCGGGACAGGGTCTAAGCTCTGGAAACACCATATATTTT.

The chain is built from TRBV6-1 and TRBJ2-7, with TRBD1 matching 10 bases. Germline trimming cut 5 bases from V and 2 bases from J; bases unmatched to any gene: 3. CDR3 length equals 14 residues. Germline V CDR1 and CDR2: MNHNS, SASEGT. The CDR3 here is CASSRDRGAYEQYF. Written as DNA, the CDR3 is TGTGCCAGCAGTCGGGACAGGGGCGCCTACGAGCAGTACTTC.

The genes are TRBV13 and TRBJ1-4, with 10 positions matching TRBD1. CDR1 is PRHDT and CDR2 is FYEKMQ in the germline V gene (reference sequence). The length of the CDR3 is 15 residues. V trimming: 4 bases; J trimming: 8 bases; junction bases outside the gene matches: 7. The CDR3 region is CASSYTLGQGEKLFF. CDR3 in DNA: TGTGCCAGCAGCTATACCCTGGGACAGGGGGAAAAACTGTTTTTT.

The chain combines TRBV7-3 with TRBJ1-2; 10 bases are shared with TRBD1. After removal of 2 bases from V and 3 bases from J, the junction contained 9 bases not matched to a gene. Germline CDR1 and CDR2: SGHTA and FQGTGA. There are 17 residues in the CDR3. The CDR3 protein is CASSLRGGQGRDYGYTF. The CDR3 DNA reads TGTGCCAGCAGCTTACGAGGGGGACAGGGGAGGGACTATGGCTACACCTTC.

CDR3 in DNA: TGCGCCAGCAGCTACGGCGGGGGGGCTGTCACCGGGGAGCTGTTTTTT. Encoded protein: CASSYGGGAVTGELFF. The chain carries TRBV5-1 and TRBJ2-2; 9 bases fit TRBD2. V dropped 3 bases and J dropped 4; count of bases not matched to a gene: 7. Per germline, CDR1 SGHRS and CDR2 YFSETQ. The CDR3 has 16 residues.

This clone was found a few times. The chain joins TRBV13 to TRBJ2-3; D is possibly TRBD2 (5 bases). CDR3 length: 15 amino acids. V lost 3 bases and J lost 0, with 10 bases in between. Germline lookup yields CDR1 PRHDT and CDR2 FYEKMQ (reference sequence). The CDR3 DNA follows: TGTGCCAGCAGCTTTGGAGGACTGAGCACAGATACGCAGTATTTT. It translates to CASSFGGLSTDTQYF.

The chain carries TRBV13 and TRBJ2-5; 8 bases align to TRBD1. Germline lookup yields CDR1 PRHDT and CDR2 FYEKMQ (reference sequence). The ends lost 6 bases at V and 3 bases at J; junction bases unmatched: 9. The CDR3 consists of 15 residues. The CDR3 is CASSPDRANKETQYF. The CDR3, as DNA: TGTGCCAGCAGTCCGGACAGGGCTAATAAAGAGACCCAGTACTTC.

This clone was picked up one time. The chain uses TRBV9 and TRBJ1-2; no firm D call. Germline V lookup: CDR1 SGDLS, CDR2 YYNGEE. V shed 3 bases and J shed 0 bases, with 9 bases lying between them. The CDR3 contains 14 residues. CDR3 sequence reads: CASSERPSNYGYTF. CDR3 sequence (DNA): TGTGCCAGCAGCGAGAGGCCTTCTAACTATGGCTACACCTTC.

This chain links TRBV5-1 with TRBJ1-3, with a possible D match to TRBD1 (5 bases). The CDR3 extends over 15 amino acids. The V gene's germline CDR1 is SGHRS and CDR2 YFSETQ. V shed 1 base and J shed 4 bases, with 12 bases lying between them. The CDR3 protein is CASSLFAGQGNTIYF. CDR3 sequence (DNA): TGCGCCAGCAGCTTGTTCGCAGGGCAAGGAAACACCATATATTTT. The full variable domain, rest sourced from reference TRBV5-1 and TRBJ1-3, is KAGVTQTPRYLIKTRGQQVTLSCSPISGHRSVSWYQQTPGQGLQFLFEYFSETQRNKGNFPGRFSGRQFSNSRSEMNVSTLELGDSALYLCASSLFAGQGNTIYFGEGSWLTVV.

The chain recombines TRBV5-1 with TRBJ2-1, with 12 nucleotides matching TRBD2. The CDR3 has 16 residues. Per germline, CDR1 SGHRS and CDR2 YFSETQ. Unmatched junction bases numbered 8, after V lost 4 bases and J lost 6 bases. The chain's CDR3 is CASSESSGGAVNEQFF. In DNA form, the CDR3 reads TGCGCCAGCAGCGAGTCTAGCGGGGGGGCCGTCAATGAGCAGTTCTTC.

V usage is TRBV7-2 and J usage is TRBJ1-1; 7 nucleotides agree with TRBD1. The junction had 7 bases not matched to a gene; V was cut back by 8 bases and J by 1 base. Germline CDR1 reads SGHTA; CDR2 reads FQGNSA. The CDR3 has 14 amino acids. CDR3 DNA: TGTGCCAGCCGGGGACAGAAAACGAACACTGAAGCTTTCTTT. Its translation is CASRGQKTNTEAFF.

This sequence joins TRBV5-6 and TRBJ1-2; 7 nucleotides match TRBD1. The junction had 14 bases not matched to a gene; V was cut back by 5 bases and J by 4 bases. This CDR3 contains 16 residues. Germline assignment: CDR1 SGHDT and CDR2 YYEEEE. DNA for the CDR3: TGTGCCAGCAGGAGGGACAGCCTTCATCTGACCTATGGCTACACCTTC. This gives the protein CASRRDSLHLTYGYTF.

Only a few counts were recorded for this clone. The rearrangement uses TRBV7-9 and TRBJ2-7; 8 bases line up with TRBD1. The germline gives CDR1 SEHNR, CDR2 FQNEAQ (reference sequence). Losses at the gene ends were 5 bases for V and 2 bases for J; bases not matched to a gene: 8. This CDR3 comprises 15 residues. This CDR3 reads CASSAPGQGTYEQYF. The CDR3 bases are TGTGCCAGCAGCGCCCCCGGACAGGGTACCTACGAGCAGTACTTC.

The CDR3 protein is CSVRGSTDTQYF. The DNA for the CDR3 is TGCAGCGTCCGGGGGAGCACAGATACGCAGTATTTT. The chain joins TRBV29-1 to TRBJ2-3; TRBD2 is a possible D gene (6 bases). The V gene lost 6 bases and the J gene lost 0 bases, with 7 bases spanning the gap. The germline CDR1 and CDR2 sequences are SQVTM and ANQGSEA. The CDR3 runs 12 residues.

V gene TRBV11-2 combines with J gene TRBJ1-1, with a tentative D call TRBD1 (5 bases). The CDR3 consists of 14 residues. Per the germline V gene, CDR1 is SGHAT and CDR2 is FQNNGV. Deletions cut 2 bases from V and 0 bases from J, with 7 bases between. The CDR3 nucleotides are TGTGCCAGCAGCTTACAGGGAATGAACACTGAAGCTTTCTTT. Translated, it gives CASSLQGMNTEAFF.

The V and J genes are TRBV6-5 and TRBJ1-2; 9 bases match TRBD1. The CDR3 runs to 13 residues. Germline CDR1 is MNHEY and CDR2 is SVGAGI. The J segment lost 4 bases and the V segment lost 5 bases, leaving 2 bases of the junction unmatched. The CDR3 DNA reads TGTGCCAGCAGTAGGACAGGGGTCTATGGCTACACCTTC. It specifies CASSRTGVYGYTF.

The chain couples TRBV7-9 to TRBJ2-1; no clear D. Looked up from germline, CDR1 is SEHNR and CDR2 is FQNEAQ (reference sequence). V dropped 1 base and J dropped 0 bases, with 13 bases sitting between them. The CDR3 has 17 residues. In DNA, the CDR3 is TGTGCCAGCAGCTTAGGTACGCTAGGAAGCTCCTACAATGAGCAGTTCTTC. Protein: CASSLGTLGSSYNEQFF.

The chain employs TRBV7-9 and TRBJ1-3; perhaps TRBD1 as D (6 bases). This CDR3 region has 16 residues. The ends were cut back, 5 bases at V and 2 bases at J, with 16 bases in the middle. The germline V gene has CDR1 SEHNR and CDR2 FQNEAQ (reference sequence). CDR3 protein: CASSQDRQATGNTIYF. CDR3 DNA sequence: TGTGCCAGCAGCCAAGACCGACAGGCTACTGGAAACACCATATATTTT.

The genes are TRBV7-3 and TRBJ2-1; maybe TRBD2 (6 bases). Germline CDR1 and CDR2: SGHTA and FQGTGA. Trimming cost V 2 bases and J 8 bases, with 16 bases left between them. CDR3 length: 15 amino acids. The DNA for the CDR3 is TGTGCCAGCAGCTTAGGGCAAACTAGCACGGATGAGCAGTTCTTC. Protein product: CASSLGQTSTDEQFF.

The CDR3 region has the DNA TGTGCCAGCAGCTTGGGACAGGATAACTATGGCTACACCTTC. Residues: CASSLGQDNYGYTF. The gene calls are TRBV5-4 and TRBJ1-2; D possibly corresponds to TRBD1 (6 bases). Germline V lookup: CDR1 SGHNT, CDR2 YYREEE (reference sequence). Trimming took off 0 bases at V and 1 base at J, with 7 bases between the two ends. The CDR3 loop spans 14 amino acids.